The sequence of this TCR beta chain was determined in a study of T cell responses to AZD1222 COVID-19 vaccine. Some clones are missing from TCRdb's copy, which holds only in-frame ones; the method was immunoSEQ multiplex PCR. Among roughly 130,000 clones, about 88% were seen once, and the ten largest hold over 6.5%. Trimming took off 0 bases at V and 9 bases at J, with 16 bases between the two ends. There are 14 residues in the CDR3. Germline CDR1 SGHNT, CDR2 YYREEE (reference sequence). The sequencing used peripheral blood, collected on day 0 of AZD1222 vaccination. The clonotype comes from an adult in good health. J is TRBJ2-7 and V is TRBV5-4; the D gene could be TRBD1 or TRBD2 (5 bases each). The CDR3 DNA sequence: TGTGCCAGCAGCTTGGCCTCTTTGGGGGATGGGCAGTACTTC. This translates into CASSLASLGDGQYF.